Listed below are T cell receptor beta chains from one sample, sequenced in a study of post-analysis software for immune sequencing data. TCRdb reprocessed the PCR reads with MiXCR, giving one entry per CDR3 protein. The profile shows about 810,000 distinct CDR3 sequences, around 53% of them singletons. Material for sequencing was blood. Source of these receptors: a girl aged 10 to 17 with multiple sclerosis. Both conserved end residues are part of each CDR3. D genes are given only for firm matches. Clone sizes are given selectively: once, few, many, or a class where the clone is expanded.

TGCGCCAGCAGCTTGGAGGTTTCGGTCAGTCCCTCCTACGAGCAGTACTTC	CASSLEVSVSPSYEQYF	.	TRBJ2-7	.	TRBV5-1
TGTGCCAGCAGCCCTTCTAGCGGGAGTTTTCAAGAGACCCAGTACTTC	CASSPSSGSFQETQYF	few	TRBJ2-5	TRBD2	TRBV3-1
TGCGCCAGCAGCCAAGAGGGGGCTAGGGGGCCACTTGGCTACACCTTC	CASSQEGARGPLGYTF	few	TRBJ1-2	TRBD1	TRBV4-1
TGTGCCAGCAGTTTAGCTTTAGGGACAGGGAACAATCAGCCCCAGCATTTT	CASSLALGTGNNQPQHF	.	TRBJ1-5	TRBD1	TRBV12-3/TRBV12-4
TGTGCCAGCAGCGTTGGACCTCAGAACACTGAAGCTTTCTTT	CASSVGPQNTEAFF	.	TRBJ1-1	.	TRBV9
TGTGCCAGCAGCCCATGGGGACTAGCGGGAGCGGGGAAGGACAATGAGCAGTTCTTC	CASSPWGLAGAGKDNEQFF	few	TRBJ2-1	TRBD2	TRBV7-8
TGTGCCAGCAGTGAACGCCCGGGACAGGGCTATGGCTACACCTTC	CASSERPGQGYGYTF	few	TRBJ1-2	TRBD1	TRBV2
TGTGCCAGCAGCGGGACAGGGGGGACTGGGGAGCAGTTCTTC	CASSGTGGTGEQFF	.	TRBJ2-1	TRBD1	TRBV12-3/TRBV12-4
TGTGCCAGCAGCTTAGCTTATGGGAACACTGAAGCTTTCTTT	CASSLAYGNTEAFF	few	TRBJ1-1	.	TRBV7-9
TGCAGCGTTGAAGATAGGGTGGGCTCCTACGAGCAGTACTTC	CSVEDRVGSYEQYF	few	TRBJ2-7	.	TRBV29-1
TGCAGCGCAAAACAGGGGAGCTCCTACAATGAGCAGTTCTTC	CSAKQGSSYNEQFF	.	TRBJ2-1	TRBD1	TRBV29-1
TGCAGCGTCCACAAATGGGACAGGGGGTTTGATGAGACCCAGTACTTC	CSVHKWDRGFDETQYF	.	TRBJ2-5	TRBD1	TRBV29-1
TGTGCCAGCAGCTCCTTGACTAGCGTCTCTGGGGCCAACGTCCTGACTTTC	CASSSLTSVSGANVLTF	few	TRBJ2-6	TRBD2	TRBV7-3
TGTGCCATCAGTGGGTCGATGACAGGGGGCGACTATGGCTACACCTTC	CAISGSMTGGDYGYTF	few	TRBJ1-2	TRBD1	TRBV10-3
TGCAGTGCTAGGGGCAATTGGGCAGGGAAAGGCTACACCTTC	CSARGNWAGKGYTF	.	TRBJ1-2	.	TRBV20-1
TGCAGTGCTAGAGATTACGCCGAGCTGGATACGCAGTATTTT	CSARDYAELDTQYF	few	TRBJ2-3	.	TRBV20-1
TGTGCCAGCAGCGTAGACGGCAGGGACACAGATACGCAGTATTTT	CASSVDGRDTDTQYF	.	TRBJ2-3	.	TRBV9
TGTGCTAGTGGTTTGGTACAGGGGACAGGGATCTCCTACGAGCAGTACTTC	CASGLVQGTGISYEQYF	.	TRBJ2-7	TRBD1	TRBV12-5
TGTGCCAGCGACCCGACCCAGACAGGCCTCAATGGCTACACCTTC	CASDPTQTGLNGYTF	.	TRBJ1-2	.	TRBV7-9
TGTGCCAGCAGCTTAGCGGAGGGGGCGCGAGGCTACACCTTC	CASSLAEGARGYTF	few	TRBJ1-2	TRBD1	TRBV7-2
TGTGCCAGCAGCGTAGGAGGGACTAGCGGCATCTACGAGCAGTACTTC	CASSVGGTSGIYEQYF	.	TRBJ2-7	TRBD2	TRBV9
TGTGCCAGCAGCTTAGAAGGAACAGGGGTAGGTTACAATGAGCGGTACTTC	CASSLEGTGVGYNERYF	.	TRBJ2-7	TRBD1	TRBV11-2
TGTGCCAGCAGACCGGACAGGGGGTCCGGGGAGCTGTTTTTT	CASRPDRGSGELFF	.	TRBJ2-2	TRBD1	TRBV12-3/TRBV12-4
TGTGCCTGGAGTATAAGAGACAACACTGAAGCTTTCTTT	CAWSIRDNTEAFF	.	TRBJ1-1	.	TRBV30
TGTGCCACCAGCAGCGCCTTTATTGCAAGTGGCTACACCTTC	CATSSAFIASGYTF	.	TRBJ1-2	.	TRBV15
TGTGCCAGCAATCCGGGACTCGCCAGGGGCACTGAAGCTTTCTTT	CASNPGLARGTEAFF	.	TRBJ1-1	.	TRBV6-1
TGTGCCAGCAGCCCACAGGGGAGGCCAACTAATGAAAAACTGTTTTTT	CASSPQGRPTNEKLFF	.	TRBJ1-4	TRBD1	TRBV7-9
TGTGCCAGCAGTTTATCTTTTAGGGCGGGAGGTTTACCAGATACGCAGTATTTT	CASSLSFRAGGLPDTQYF	.	TRBJ2-3	TRBD2	TRBV12-3/TRBV12-4
TGTGCCAGCAGTTCCCCGCTCCCGGGACCGGGATGGAATGAGCAGTACTTC	CASSSPLPGPGWNEQYF	.	TRBJ2-4	.	TRBV12-3/TRBV12-4
TGTGCCAGCAGCTTAATCCAAATGACAGCCCAACAAGAGACCCAGTACTTC	CASSLIQMTAQQETQYF	.	TRBJ2-5	.	TRBV7-6
TGTGCCAGCAGTAGGGAGGGAAGCGGCAATCAGCCCCAGCATTTT	CASSREGSGNQPQHF	.	TRBJ1-5	.	TRBV6-6
TGTACCAGCAGTTACTCATCCATAGTGAATGAGCAGTTCTTC	CTSSYSSIVNEQFF	once	TRBJ2-1	.	TRBV6-6